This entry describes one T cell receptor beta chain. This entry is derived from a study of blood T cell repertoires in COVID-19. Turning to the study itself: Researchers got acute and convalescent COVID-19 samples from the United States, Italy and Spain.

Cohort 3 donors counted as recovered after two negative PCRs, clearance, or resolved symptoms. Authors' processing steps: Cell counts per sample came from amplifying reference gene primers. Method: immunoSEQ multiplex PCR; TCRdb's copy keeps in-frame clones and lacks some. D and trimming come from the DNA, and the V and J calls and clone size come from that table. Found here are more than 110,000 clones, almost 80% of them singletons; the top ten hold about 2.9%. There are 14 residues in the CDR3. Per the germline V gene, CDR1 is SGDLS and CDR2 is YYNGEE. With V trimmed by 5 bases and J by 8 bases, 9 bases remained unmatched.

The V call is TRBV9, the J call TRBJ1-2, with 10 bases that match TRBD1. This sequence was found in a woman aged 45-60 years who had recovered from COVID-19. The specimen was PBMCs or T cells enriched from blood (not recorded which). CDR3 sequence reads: CASRGQGTLMGYTF. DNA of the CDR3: TGTGCCAGCAGGGGACAGGGGACCCTCATGGGCTACACCTTC.